One T cell receptor beta chain is described in this entry. Time point indicated: pretreatment peripheral blood. The record originates from a study of PD-L1 blockade in urothelial cancer. Synthetic TCR analog templates were spiked into each PCR. The assay was immunoSEQ multiplex PCR, and TCRdb's table has in-frame clones only and misses some. This sample yields approximately 50,000 clones, of which around 80% are seen a single time; 3.2% belongs to the top ten. This CDR3 is built from 16 residues. V was cut by 1 base and J by 4 bases, with 14 bases left in between. Germline CDR1 is SEHNR and CDR2 is FQNEAQ (reference sequence).

The sequence derives from a man between 65 and 80 years old with urothelial cancer. The gene calls are TRBV7-9 and TRBJ2-1; D call uncertain. The sample consisted of PBMCs, taken around atezolizumab (anti-PD-L1) treatment. CDR3 DNA: TGTGCCAGCAGCTTAGTCCCAGGCTCCCCTTACAATGAGCAGTTCTTC. Residues: CASSLVPGSPYNEQFF.